This passage covers 24 T cell receptor beta chains from one sample sequenced in a study of CD8 T cells in Susac syndrome. The RNA input was about 0.5 to 1 ug, and it was reverse transcribed with random hexamers. Each CDR3 protein is one row after TCRdb ran MiXCR on the immunoSEQ multiplex PCR reads. This table holds approximately 300,000 distinct CDR3 sequences, about 89% found once. Sequenced material: CD8+ T cells from PBMCs. The receptors shown here come from a human donor with multiple sclerosis.

This clonotype was counted only a few times. The chain carries TRBV4-3 and TRBJ2-1; 12 bases match TRBD2. Looked up from germline, CDR1 is LGHNA and CDR2 is YSLEER. The ends lost 3 bases at V and 8 bases at J; junction bases unmatched: 5. The CDR3 sequence is 15 residues long. The CDR3 nucleotides are TGCGCCAGCAGCCACCGACTAGCGGGAGTTGATGAGCAGTTCTTC. Translating it yields CASSHRLAGVDEQFF.

V gene TRBV13 combines with J gene TRBJ1-5; D gene uncertain. There are 16 residues in the CDR3. V lost 0 bases, J lost 6 bases, and 15 bases lay in between. Germline V gene sequence: CDR1 PRHDT, CDR2 FYEKMQ (reference sequence). The CDR3 DNA reads as TGTGCCAGCAGCTTAGGCCAAGGCACCCTAAGTCAGCCCCAGCATTTT. It is translated as CASSLGQGTLSQPQHF.

This chain uses TRBV4-2 with TRBJ2-3, with TRBD2 matching 8 bases. The ends lost 6 bases at V and 0 bases at J; junction bases unmatched: 11. The CDR3 spans 17 residues. CDR1 and CDR2 (germline): LGHNA, YNFKEQ. The CDR3, as DNA: TGTGCCAGCAGTCTAATAGCGGGACCGGCTAGCACAGATACGCAGTATTTT. This gives the protein CASSLIAGPASTDTQYF.

This rearrangement joins TRBV20-1 to TRBJ2-1; 10 bases line up with TRBD1. The CDR3 is 16 residues long. The ends lost 6 bases at V and 7 bases at J; junction bases unmatched: 15. Germline V CDR1 and CDR2: DFQATT, SNEGSKA (reference sequence). The CDR3 region is CSAPRAPGQGRNEQFF. CDR3 coding DNA: TGCAGTGCCCCGCGCGCGCCGGGACAGGGGAGGAATGAGCAGTTCTTC.

V and J are TRBV5-1 and TRBJ2-7, with 8 bases identical to TRBD1. This CDR3 is built from 15 residues. The V gene end was trimmed by 4 bases and the J gene end by 3 bases; junction bases not matched to a gene: 9. Germline CDR1 SGHRS, CDR2 YFSETQ. CDR3 loop: CASSQGRGQGYEQYF. In DNA, the CDR3 is TGCGCCAGCAGCCAAGGGAGAGGACAGGGCTACGAGCAGTACTTC.

V usage is TRBV6-5 and J usage is TRBJ2-3; tentatively, D is TRBD2 (7 bases). V lost 2 bases and J 4 bases, leaving 19 bases between the germline ends. Per the germline V gene, CDR1 is MNHEY and CDR2 is SVGAGI. This CDR3 has 17 residues. CDR3 protein: CASSYRPERGGADTQYF. The CDR3 coding sequence is TGTGCCAGCAGTTACCGGCCAGAGAGGGGGGGGGCAGATACGCAGTATTTT.

In this sample, this clonotype turned up a few times. The chain employs TRBV4-3 and TRBJ2-7; TRBD1 is a possible D gene (6 bases). Trimming left V 4 bases short and J 4 bases short, with 14 bases between. This CDR3 region has 14 residues. Germline V gene data show CDR1 as LGHNA and CDR2 as YSLEER. This CDR3 is CASSPWTDSYEQYF. DNA of the CDR3: TGCGCCAGCAGCCCTTGGACGGACAGTTACGAGCAGTACTTC.

CDR3 residues: CASSLDRVRGYTF. The CDR3, as DNA: TGTGCCAGCAGTTTAGACAGGGTGCGCGGCTACACCTTC. J is TRBJ1-2 and V is TRBV5-4; 7 bases map to TRBD1. The V segment lost 5 bases and the J segment 8 bases; nucleotides outside the gene matches: 9. This CDR3 region has 13 residues. CDR1 is SGHNT, CDR2 YYREEE, per germline (reference sequence). The variable domain in full, completed from reference TRBV5-4 and TRBJ1-2, reads ETGVTQSPTHLIKTRGQQVTLRCSSQSGHNTVSWYQQALGQGPQFIFQYYREEENGRGNFPPRFSGLQFPNYSSELNVNALELDDSALYLCASSLDRVRGYTFGSGTRLTVV.

V and J are TRBV7-2 and TRBJ2-1; TRBD2 is a possible D gene (5 bases). V was cut by 5 bases and J by 6 bases, with 17 bases left in between. This CDR3 has 15 amino acids. Germline CDR1 and CDR2: SGHTA and FQGNSA. CDR3 loop: CASSGSRLAANEQFF. The CDR3 DNA is TGTGCCAGCAGCGGTAGTCGGCTAGCCGCCAATGAGCAGTTCTTC.

This chain uses TRBV12-3 or TRBV12-4 with TRBJ1-5; TRBD1 might be the D (5 bases). Trimming stripped 3 bases from V and 0 bases from J, with 9 bases between. The CDR3 extends over 15 amino acids. The DNA for the CDR3 is TGTGCCAGCAGTTTTTATCAGGGTAGCAATCAGCCCCAGCATTTT. The encoded protein is CASSFYQGSNQPQHF.

The V and J genes are TRBV20-1 and TRBJ2-1; 15 bases are a match to TRBD2. The V gene end was trimmed by 6 bases and the J gene end by 5 bases; junction bases not matched to a gene: 8. The CDR3 is made up of 16 amino acids. CDR1 is DFQATT and CDR2 is SNEGSKA in the germline V gene (reference sequence). The CDR3 loop reads CSARGLAGGSHNEQFF. The DNA of the CDR3 is TGCAGTGCCAGGGGACTAGCGGGGGGTTCCCACAATGAGCAGTTCTTC.

This clonotype occurred once. V gene TRBV28 combines with J gene TRBJ2-7, with D tentatively TRBD2 (6 bases). This CDR3 region has 20 residues. Trimming removed 3 bases at V and 0 bases at J, with 27 bases between. Germline lookup yields CDR1 MDHEN and CDR2 SYDVKM. CDR3 in amino acids: CASSFTRLPVEGISSYEQYF. CDR3 nucleotide sequence: TGTGCCAGCAGTTTTACTCGGCTGCCTGTGGAGGGTATTAGCTCCTACGAGCAGTACTTC.

This chain links TRBV7-9 with TRBJ2-7; no firm D call. Germline loops: CDR1 SEHNR, CDR2 FQNEAQ (reference sequence). This CDR3 has 13 residues. Trimming removed 6 bases from V and 3 bases from J, with 12 bases in between. The CDR3 sequence: CASRASESYEQYF. The CDR3 region has the DNA TGTGCCAGCAGGGCCTCAGAAAGCTACGAGCAGTACTTC.

The chain employs TRBV12-1 and TRBJ2-7; TRBD2 is the table's D call and was not checked against the DNA. TRBV12-1 is a listed pseudogene. The CDR3 extends over 17 amino acids. CDR3 in amino acids: CASSFAIRGTRSYEQYF. The CDR3 nucleotides read TGTGCCAGCAGCTTTGCGATCCGAGGGACCCGGTCCTACGAGCAGTACTTC.

The gene calls are TRBV7-8 and TRBJ2-1, with unresolved D. This CDR3 is built from 13 residues. The germline V gene encodes CDR1 SGHVS and CDR2 FQNEAQ. The V end lost 1 base, the J end lost 7 bases, and 8 bases lay between the germline ends. The DNA of the CDR3 is TGTGCCAGCAGCTTAGACCCTTGGAATGAGCAGTTCTTC. Encoded protein: CASSLDPWNEQFF.

The genes are TRBV15 and TRBJ2-7, with 7 bases identical to TRBD1. In germline, CDR1 is LNHNV, CDR2 YYDKDF (reference sequence). The CDR3 spans 15 residues. Trimming took 0 bases from V and 6 from J; bases not matched to a gene: 8. In DNA, the CDR3 is TGTGCCACCAGCAGAGATCAGGCAGGGGGTCCCGAGCAGTACTTC. It specifies CATSRDQAGGPEQYF.

The chain employs TRBV7-9 and TRBJ2-7; 9 positions agree with TRBD1. The CDR3 sequence is 14 residues long. The V and J ends lost 5 bases and 5 bases, in that order; junction bases with no gene match: 7. Per germline, CDR1 SEHNR and CDR2 FQNEAQ (reference sequence). Here the CDR3 reads CASSLRTGEDEQYF. The CDR3 DNA is TGTGCCAGCAGCCTCAGGACAGGGGAGGACGAGCAGTACTTC.

The chain carries TRBV27 and TRBJ1-1; D may be TRBD1 (6 bases). V lost 3 bases, J lost 5 bases, and 16 bases lay in between. CDR1 is MNHEY, CDR2 SMNVEV, per germline (reference sequence). The CDR3 sequence is 15 residues long. DNA for the CDR3: TGTGCCAGCAGTTTTGGCTCACAGGGCGGGACTGAAGCTTTCTTT. It yields the protein CASSFGSQGGTEAFF.

V and J are TRBV4-3 and TRBJ2-1; the match to TRBD2 covers 10 bases. The junction had 9 bases not matched to a gene; V was cut back by 1 base and J by 6 bases. In germline, CDR1 is LGHNA, CDR2 YSLEER. There are 17 residues in the CDR3. Written as DNA, the CDR3 is TGCGCCAGCAGCCAAGTTACTATAGCGGGAGGTTTCAATGAGCAGTTCTTC. Translated, it gives CASSQVTIAGGFNEQFF.

Details on this clonotype: An end of the junction does not agree with germline; a read error may underlie this. This chain uses TRBV28 with TRBJ1-5; D is possibly TRBD1 (6 bases). Per the germline V gene, CDR1 is MDHEN and CDR2 is SYDVKM. The length of the CDR3 is 14 residues. CDR3 sequence reads: CANSQTGLGQPQHF. The CDR3, as DNA: TGTGCCAACAGTCAAACAGGGCTGGGTCAGCCCCAGCATTTT. The full variable domain, completed using reference TRBV28 and TRBJ1-5, is DVKVTQSSRYLVKRTGEKVFLECVQDMDHENMFWYRQDPGLGLRLIYFSYDVKMKEKGDIPEGYSVSREKKERFSLILESASTNQTSMYLCANSQTGLGQPQHFGDGTRLSIL.

The chain links TRBV19 to TRBJ2-1; 7 bases agree with TRBD2. The CDR3 has 14 residues. The J segment lost 4 bases and the V segment lost 9 bases, leaving 9 bases of the junction unmatched. Per the germline V gene, CDR1 is LNHDA and CDR2 is SQIVND (reference sequence). The CDR3 loop reads CASKGSGSYNEQFF. CDR3 nucleotide sequence: TGTGCCAGCAAAGGTAGCGGGTCGTACAATGAGCAGTTCTTC.

CDR3: CASSLAVFDRGVTEAFF. The CDR3 DNA reads as TGTGCCAGCAGCTTGGCCGTTTTTGACAGGGGTGTCACTGAAGCTTTCTTT. V is TRBV5-8 and J is TRBJ1-1; 8 nucleotides agree with TRBD1. With V trimmed by 0 bases and J by 4 bases, 11 bases remained unmatched. From germline, CDR1 is SGHTS and CDR2 YDEGEE. The CDR3 covers 17 residues.

The rearrangement uses TRBV5-6 and TRBJ1-2; TRBD1 matches 11 bases. Germline V gene sequence: CDR1 SGHDT, CDR2 YYEEEE. Trimming removed 4 bases from V and 13 bases from J; junction bases left unmatched: 15. The CDR3 runs to 15 residues. The CDR3 sequence: CASSTGQGAIFAPTF. The DNA for the CDR3 is TGTGCCAGCAGCACCGGACAGGGGGCCATTTTCGCCCCCACCTTC.

The V and J genes are TRBV24-1 and TRBJ2-2; possibly TRBD2 for D (6 bases). V was shortened by 6 bases and J by 3 bases, with 16 bases between the two germline ends. There are 16 residues in the CDR3. The V gene's germline CDR1 is KGHDR and CDR2 SFDVKD. The CDR3 bases are TGTGCCACCAGTCCCCAAGCGGGCTCCCACACCGGGGAGCTGTTTTTT. As protein: CATSPQAGSHTGELFF.